The 16 T cell receptor beta chains below come from one sample, sequenced in a study of blood T cell repertoires in COVID-19. The method was immunoSEQ multiplex PCR; TCRdb's version includes in-frame clones alone and lacks a portion of them. This repertoire shows approximately 140,000 clones, roughly 87% found once; its top ten account for roughly 4.5%. What was sequenced was peripheral blood. These receptors all come from a woman aged 60-75 years with active or convalescent COVID-19.

This clone appeared a single time. V is TRBV21-1 and J is TRBJ1-3; the D call in the table, TRBD1, was not verified against the DNA. TRBV21-1 is a pseudogene. The CDR3 runs to 17 residues. CDR3: CASSKGKGTDSGNTIYF. In nucleotides, the CDR3 is TGTGCCAGCAGCAAAGGGAAGGGGACAGACTCTGGAAACACCATATATTTT.

This sequence joins TRBV5-4 and TRBJ1-5; maybe TRBD1 (6 bases). The V end lost 2 bases, the J end lost 0 bases, and 9 bases lay between the germline ends. The CDR3 is 15 amino acids. CDR1 is SGHNT, CDR2 YYREEE, per germline (reference sequence). The CDR3 DNA follows: TGTGCCAGCAGCTTTAAGGGGGTTAGCAATCAGCCCCAGCATTTT. The encoded protein is CASSFKGVSNQPQHF.

This sequence joins TRBV11-1 and TRBJ1-1; D remains ambiguous. The V end was cut by 6 bases, the J end by 1 base, with 12 bases between. Germline V CDR1 and CDR2: SGHAT, FQDESV (reference sequence). This CDR3 is 14 amino acids long. CDR3 region: CASSPLAENTEAFF. The CDR3 DNA reads as TGTGCCAGCAGTCCCTTGGCGGAGAACACTGAAGCTTTCTTT.

V is TRBV5-1 and J is TRBJ2-5; D is perhaps TRBD2 (5 bases). This CDR3 comprises 14 residues. V dropped 4 bases and J dropped 1 base, with 11 bases sitting between them. The germline gives CDR1 SGHRS, CDR2 YFSETQ. The CDR3 region has the DNA TGCGCCAGCAGCCCGAGCGGAGCCCAAGAGACCCAGTACTTC. Amino acid sequence: CASSPSGAQETQYF.

CDR3 in amino acids: CSAPTYRDYTF. The CDR3 DNA sequence: TGCAGTGCTCCAACCTACAGGGACTACACCTTC. The V and J genes are TRBV20-1 and TRBJ1-2; D possibly corresponds to TRBD1 (6 bases). V was trimmed by 5 bases and J by 10 bases, leaving 14 bases between them. Germline assignment: CDR1 DFQATT and CDR2 SNEGSKA (reference sequence). This CDR3 has 11 amino acids.

The chain has TRBV13 and TRBJ1-2; D is possibly TRBD1 (6 bases). In germline, CDR1 is PRHDT, CDR2 FYEKMQ (reference sequence). The CDR3 extends over 16 amino acids. The V and J ends lost 2 bases and 0 bases respectively, with 13 bases between them. CDR3 residues: CASSLRGAFPNYGYTF. In DNA, the CDR3 is TGTGCCAGCAGCTTACGGGGGGCCTTTCCTAACTATGGCTACACCTTC.

The gene calls are TRBV6-5 and TRBJ1-6; 9 nucleotides agree with TRBD1. The CDR3 has 16 residues. CDR1 is MNHEY, CDR2 SVGAGI, per germline. V shed 0 bases and J 4 bases; nucleotides not matched to a gene: 1. The CDR3 sequence is CASSYSQGAYNSPLHF. CDR3 bases: TGTGCCAGCAGTTACTCACAGGGGGCGTATAATTCACCCCTCCACTTT.

The rearrangement uses TRBV7-2 and TRBJ2-1, with D possibly being TRBD2 (5 bases). CDR3 size: 12 residues. The ends were cut back, 6 bases at V and 10 bases at J, with 13 bases in the middle. Germline loops: CDR1 SGHTA, CDR2 FQGNSA. The CDR3 is CASRLPGNEQFF. CDR3 sequence (DNA): TGTGCCAGCAGGCTACCGGGAAACGAGCAGTTCTTC. Full variable domain (remainder filled in from reference TRBV7-2 and TRBJ2-1): GAGVSQSPSNKVTEKGKDVELRCDPISGHTALYWYRQSLGQGLEFLIYFQGNSAPDKSGLPSDRFSAERTGGSVSTLTIQRTQQEDSAVYLCASRLPGNEQFFGPGTRLTVL.

The CDR3 spells CASSTGQGDEQYF. As DNA, the CDR3 is TGTGCCAGCAGTACAGGACAGGGGGACGAGCAGTACTTC. The chain combines TRBV2 with TRBJ2-7; 10 bases match TRBD1. The junction had 3 bases not matched to a gene; V was cut back by 5 bases and J by 5 bases. Germline lookup yields CDR1 SNHLY and CDR2 FYNNEI. The CDR3 has 13 residues.

The CDR3, as DNA: TGTGCCAGTAGTCCTGGGACTAGCGAAGCAGATACGCAGTATTTT. This translates into CASSPGTSEADTQYF. The chain links TRBV19 to TRBJ2-3, with 10 nucleotides matching TRBD2. The V and J ends lost 5 bases and 4 bases, in that order; junction bases with no gene match: 6. The CDR3 contains 15 residues. From germline, CDR1 is LNHDA and CDR2 SQIVND (reference sequence).

The chain joins TRBV19 to TRBJ2-5; possibly TRBD2 for D (6 bases). CDR1 and CDR2 (germline): LNHDA, SQIVND (reference sequence). This CDR3 region has 13 residues. V lost 10 bases to trimming and J lost 1 base, with 13 bases between them. Here the CDR3 reads CATVGDFQETQYF. CDR3 coding DNA: TGTGCCACCGTCGGGGACTTCCAAGAGACCCAGTACTTC.

The CDR3 region is CASSDQGKDQPQHF. For the CDR3, the DNA is TGTGCCAGCAGTGATCAGGGAAAGGATCAGCCCCAGCATTTT. The chain couples TRBV2 to TRBJ1-5, with D perhaps matching TRBD1 (5 bases). Trimming stripped 3 bases from V and 5 bases from J, with 11 bases between. The CDR3 contains 14 residues. Germline V lookup: CDR1 SNHLY, CDR2 FYNNEI.

This clone was observed once. The J gene is TRBJ1-6, the V gene TRBV7-9; D unresolved. Germline V gene lookup returns CDR1 SEHNR and CDR2 FQNEAQ (reference sequence). The CDR3 sequence is 13 residues long. Trimming shortened V by 5 bases and J by 4 bases, and 6 bases separated the two germline ends. CDR3 sequence: CASSPVYNSPLHF. The CDR3 DNA follows: TGTGCCAGCAGCCCTGTTTATAATTCACCCCTCCACTTT.

This chain links TRBV18 with TRBJ1-1, with 11 bases lining up with TRBD1. V shed 6 bases, J shed 2 bases, and the junction held 5 bases outside the gene matches. Germline CDR1 and CDR2: KGHSH and LQKENI. The CDR3 sequence is 15 residues long. The CDR3 DNA is TGTGCCAGCTCCCGGACAGGGGGCCACAACACTGAAGCTTTCTTT. Translated, it gives CASSRTGGHNTEAFF.

This clone has only one observation. The chain uses TRBV6-5 and TRBJ1-2; 9 positions match TRBD1. Trimming took 6 bases from V and 6 from J; bases not matched to a gene: 5. CDR1 and CDR2 (germline): MNHEY, SVGAGI. The CDR3 spans 13 residues. The CDR3 region has the DNA TGTGCCAGCAGGGGACAGGGACGCGATGGCTACACCTTC. This sequence encodes CASRGQGRDGYTF.

The chain employs TRBV18 and TRBJ1-4; D might be TRBD1 (5 bases). Per germline, CDR1 KGHSH and CDR2 LQKENI. V lost 3 bases and J 1 base, leaving 9 bases between the germline ends. This CDR3 is 15 amino acids long. Written as DNA, the CDR3 is TGTGCCAGCTCACCCGTCGGGGGAACTAATGAAAAACTGTTTTTT. This encodes CASSPVGGTNEKLFF.